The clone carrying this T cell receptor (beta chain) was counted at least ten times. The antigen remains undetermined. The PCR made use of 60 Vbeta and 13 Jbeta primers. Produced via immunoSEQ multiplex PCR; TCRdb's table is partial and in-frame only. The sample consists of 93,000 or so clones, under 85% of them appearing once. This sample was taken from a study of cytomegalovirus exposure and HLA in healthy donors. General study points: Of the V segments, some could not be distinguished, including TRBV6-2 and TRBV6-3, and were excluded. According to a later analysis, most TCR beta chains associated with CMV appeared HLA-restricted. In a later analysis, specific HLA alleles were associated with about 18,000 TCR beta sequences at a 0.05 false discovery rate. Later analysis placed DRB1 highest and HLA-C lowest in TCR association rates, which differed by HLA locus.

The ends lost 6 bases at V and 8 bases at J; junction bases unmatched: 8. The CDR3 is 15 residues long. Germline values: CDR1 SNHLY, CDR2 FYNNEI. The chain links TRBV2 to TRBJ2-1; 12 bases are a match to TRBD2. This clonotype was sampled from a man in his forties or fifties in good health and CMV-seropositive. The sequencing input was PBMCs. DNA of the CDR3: TGTGCCAGCAGAGCCGGGGCTAGCGGGAGGGATGAGCAGTTCTTC. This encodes CASRAGASGRDEQFF.